Listed below are T cell receptor beta chains from one sample, sequenced in a study of blood T cell repertoires in COVID-19. Libraries were prepared by immunoSEQ multiplex PCR; TCRdb keeps only in-frame clonotypes and omits some of them. Of approximately 220,000 clones in the sample, around 80% were seen once. The sequenced sample consisted of peripheral blood. Receptors originate from a man aged 35-49 years with acute or convalescent COVID-19. Both conserved end residues are part of each CDR3. Clone sizes are given selectively: once, few, many, or a class where the clone is expanded.

j_call | clone_size | v_call | cdr3_aa
TRBJ2-3 | . | TRBV28 | CASSRDRFTDTQYF
TRBJ2-5 | . | TRBV2 | CASGTRQETQYF
TRBJ1-1 | . | TRBV27 | CASRTGQGGTEAFF
TRBJ2-3 | . | TRBV4-2 | CASSLQPRGGTDTQYF
TRBJ1-2 | once | TRBV11-2 | CASSLGTSNYGYTF
TRBJ1-1 | . | TRBV9 | CASSARTRAEWGTEAFF
TRBJ1-1 | few | TRBV5-6 | CASSLTENTEAFF
TRBJ1-1 | . | TRBV13 | CASSFDFNTEAFF
TRBJ1-2 | . | TRBV3-1/TRBV3-2 | CASSQNQANYGYTF
TRBJ1-3 | . | TRBV18 | CASSPQGGGGNTIYF
TRBJ2-3 | once | TRBV5-1 | CASSLAFTSGAEDTQYF
TRBJ1-2 | . | TRBV3-1/TRBV3-2 | CASNLKGERVGTF
TRBJ2-3 | . | TRBV5-5 | CASSLVPSGRLTDTQYF
TRBJ1-1 | once | TRBV10-3 | CAIAPNRDDEAFF
TRBJ1-1 | . | TRBV3-1/TRBV3-2 | CASSQKGTGKAFF
TRBJ2-1 | . | TRBV19 | CASIGSSGEKVDEQFF
TRBJ2-6 | many | TRBV5-1 | CASSLDSSGANVLTF
TRBJ1-4 | . | TRBV9 | CASSVATGIGNEKLFF
TRBJ2-2 | . | TRBV18 | CASSQGQPNTGELFF
TRBJ2-3 | . | TRBV9 | CASTQLAGGFATDTQYF
TRBJ2-3 | . | TRBV7-6 | CASSLVDRETQYF
TRBJ1-1 | once | TRBV6-6 | CASSSGSGKTEAFF
TRBJ2-5 | . | TRBV29-1 | CSVDDRSFETQYF
TRBJ1-1 | once | TRBV7-9 | CASSLVLGRGTEAFF
TRBJ1-3 | once | TRBV7-9 | CASSLRARSNTIYF
TRBJ1-1 | once | TRBV5-6 | CASSLIRKEGTEAFF
TRBJ2-1 | few | TRBV6-5 | CASSYSNRGPYNEQFF
TRBJ1-4 | . | TRBV5-6 | CASSLTGSGEKLFF
TRBJ2-1 | . | TRBV5-1 | CASSLQAGGVGGEQFF
TRBJ2-5 | once | TRBV4-3 | CASSKLARETQYF
TRBJ1-5 | . | TRBV6-6 | CASSYYGISNQPQHF
TRBJ1-2 | few | TRBV7-9 | CASSGWTGGYTF
TRBJ2-3 | . | TRBV4-3 | CASSQNLVDTQYF
TRBJ1-1 | . | TRBV18 | CASSPSAVGTEAFF
TRBJ2-2 | . | TRBV10-3 | CAISASPRGGNTGELFF
TRBJ2-1 | . | TRBV27 | CASSFPDREQFF
TRBJ2-2 | . | TRBV7-6 | CASSLGGGMRELFF
TRBJ1-2 | . | TRBV10-3 | CAISEDNYYGYTF
TRBJ2-5 | . | TRBV12-3/TRBV12-4 | CASSVVIAETQYF
TRBJ1-2 | . | TRBV9 | CASSPKTIPTTNYGYTF
TRBJ2-5 | . | TRBV7-9 | CASSLATGIETQYF
TRBJ1-1 | . | TRBV5-4 | CASSLAGGSEAFF
TRBJ2-2 | . | TRBV2 | CASSRDRGTGELFF
TRBJ2-3 | . | TRBV6-6 | CASSYSNRVDTQYF
TRBJ2-1 | . | TRBV11-3 | CASSLVSREGGEQFF
TRBJ2-1 | . | TRBV5-6 | CASSLAGGKGIDEQFF
TRBJ1-3 | . | TRBV7-6 | CASSLASFEVFAGNTIYF
TRBJ1-5 | . | TRBV7-9 | CASSLGKGRDQPQHF
TRBJ2-7 | . | TRBV7-2 | CASSLLTGGRSEQYF
TRBJ1-2 | . | TRBV11-2 | CASSSIRAPGDGYTF
TRBJ1-1 | once | TRBV7-2 | CASSLTASGQGAVEAFF
TRBJ2-2 | . | TRBV11-1 | CASSLGLAGEAGELFF
TRBJ1-1 | . | TRBV7-8 | CASSYGRRDTEAFF
TRBJ1-4 | . | TRBV6-6 | CASSYSTGGEKLFF
TRBJ2-1 | . | TRBV12-3/TRBV12-4 | CASSPGQLNEQFF
TRBJ2-7 | once | TRBV5-8 | CASSQGNAYEQYF
TRBJ1-5 | . | TRBV27 | CASSSRDSNQPQHF
TRBJ1-5 | once | TRBV18 | CASSPREGSNQPQHF